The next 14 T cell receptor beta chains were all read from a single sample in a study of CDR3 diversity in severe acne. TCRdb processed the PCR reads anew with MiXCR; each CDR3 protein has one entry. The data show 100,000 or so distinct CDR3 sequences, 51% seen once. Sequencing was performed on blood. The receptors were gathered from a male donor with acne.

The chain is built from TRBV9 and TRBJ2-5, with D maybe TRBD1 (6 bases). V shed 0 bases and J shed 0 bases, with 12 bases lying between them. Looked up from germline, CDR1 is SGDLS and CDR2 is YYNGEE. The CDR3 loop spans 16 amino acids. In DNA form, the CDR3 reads TGTGCCAGCAGCGTAGGGGTAGGGGGTGACCAAGAGACCCAGTACTTC. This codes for CASSVGVGGDQETQYF.

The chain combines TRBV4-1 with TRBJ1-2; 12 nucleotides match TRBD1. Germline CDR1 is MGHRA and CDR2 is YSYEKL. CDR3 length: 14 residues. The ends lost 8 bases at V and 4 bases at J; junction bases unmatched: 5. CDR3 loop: CASDRGQGAYGYTF. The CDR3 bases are TGCGCCAGCGACCGGGGACAGGGGGCCTATGGCTACACCTTC.

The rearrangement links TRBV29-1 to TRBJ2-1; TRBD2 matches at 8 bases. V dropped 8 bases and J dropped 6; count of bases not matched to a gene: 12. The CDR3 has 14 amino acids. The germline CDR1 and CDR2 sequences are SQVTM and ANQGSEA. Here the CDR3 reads CSPPAGAYGNEQFF. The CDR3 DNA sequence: TGCAGCCCTCCAGCGGGAGCTTATGGCAATGAGCAGTTCTTC.

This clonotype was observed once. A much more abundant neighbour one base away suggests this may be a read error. The DNA for the CDR3 is TGCAGAGCTTCCGCATTCAGTCACACCGGGGAGCTGTTTTTT. Its protein is CRASAFSHTGELFF. V and J are TRBV20-1 and TRBJ2-2; D call uncertain. Per the germline V gene, CDR1 is DFQATT and CDR2 is SNEGSKA (reference sequence). This CDR3 has 14 amino acids.

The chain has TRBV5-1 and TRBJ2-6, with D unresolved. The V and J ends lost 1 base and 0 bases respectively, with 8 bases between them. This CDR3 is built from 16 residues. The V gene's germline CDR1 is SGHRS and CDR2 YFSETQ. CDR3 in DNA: TGCGCCAGCAGCTTGAAGCCCTTCTCTGGGGCCAACGTCCTGACTTTC. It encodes CASSLKPFSGANVLTF.

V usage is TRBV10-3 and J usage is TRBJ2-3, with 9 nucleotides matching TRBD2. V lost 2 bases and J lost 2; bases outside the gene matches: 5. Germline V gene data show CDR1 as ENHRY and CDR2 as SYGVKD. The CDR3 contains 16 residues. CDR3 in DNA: TGTGCCATCAGTGAGCCGACTAGCGGTAACACAGATACGCAGTATTTT. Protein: CAISEPTSGNTDTQYF.

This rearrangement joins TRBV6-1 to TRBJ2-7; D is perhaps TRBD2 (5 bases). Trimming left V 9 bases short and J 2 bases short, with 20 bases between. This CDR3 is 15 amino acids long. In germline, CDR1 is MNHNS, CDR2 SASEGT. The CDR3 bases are TGTGCCAGTGCGGGTTACGCTACCCCAACCTACGAGCAGTACTTC. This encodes CASAGYATPTYEQYF.

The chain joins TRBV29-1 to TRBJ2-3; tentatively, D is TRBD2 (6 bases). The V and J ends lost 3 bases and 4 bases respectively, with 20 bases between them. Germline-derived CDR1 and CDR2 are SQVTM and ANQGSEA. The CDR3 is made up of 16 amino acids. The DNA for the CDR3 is TGCAGCGTTGATGGCTCCCAGGGCGCGGGGTCAGATACGCAGTATTTT. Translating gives CSVDGSQGAGSDTQYF.

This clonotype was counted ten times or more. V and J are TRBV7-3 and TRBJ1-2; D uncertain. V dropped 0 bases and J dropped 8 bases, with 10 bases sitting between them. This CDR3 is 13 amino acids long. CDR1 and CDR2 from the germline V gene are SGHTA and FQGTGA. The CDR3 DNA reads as TGTGCCAGCAGCTTAACTGCCAACCAGGGCTACACCTTC. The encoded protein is CASSLTANQGYTF.

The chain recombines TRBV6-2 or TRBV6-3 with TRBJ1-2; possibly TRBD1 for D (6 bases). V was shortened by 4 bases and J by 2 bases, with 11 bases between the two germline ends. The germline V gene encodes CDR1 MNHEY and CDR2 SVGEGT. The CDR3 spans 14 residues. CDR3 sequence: CASSSDSTNYGYTF. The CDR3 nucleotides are TGTGCCAGCAGTTCGGACAGTACGAACTATGGCTACACCTTC.

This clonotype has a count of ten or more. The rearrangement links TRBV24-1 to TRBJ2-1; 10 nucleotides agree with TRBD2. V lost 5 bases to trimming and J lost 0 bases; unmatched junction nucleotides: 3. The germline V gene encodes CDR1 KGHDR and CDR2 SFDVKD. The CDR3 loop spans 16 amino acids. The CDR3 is CATSALAGASYNEQFF. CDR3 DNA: TGTGCCACCAGTGCCCTAGCGGGGGCCTCCTACAATGAGCAGTTCTTC.

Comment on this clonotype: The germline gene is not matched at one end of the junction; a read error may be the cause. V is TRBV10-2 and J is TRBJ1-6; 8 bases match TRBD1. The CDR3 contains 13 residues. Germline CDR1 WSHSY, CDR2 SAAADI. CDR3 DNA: TGTGCCAGCAAGGGACAGGAGAATTCACCCCTCCACTTT. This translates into CASKGQENSPLHF.

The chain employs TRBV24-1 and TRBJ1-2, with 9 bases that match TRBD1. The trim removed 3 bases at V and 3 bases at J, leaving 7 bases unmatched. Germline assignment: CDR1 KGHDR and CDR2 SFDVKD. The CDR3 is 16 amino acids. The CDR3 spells CATSDTPDRGDYGYTF. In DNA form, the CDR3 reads TGTGCCACCAGTGATACCCCGGACAGGGGAGACTATGGCTACACCTTC.

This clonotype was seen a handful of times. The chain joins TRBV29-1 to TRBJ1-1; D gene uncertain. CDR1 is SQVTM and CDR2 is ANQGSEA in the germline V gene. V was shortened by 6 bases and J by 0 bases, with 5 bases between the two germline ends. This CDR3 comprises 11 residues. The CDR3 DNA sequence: TGCAGCGTCACCCTGAACACTGAAGCTTTCTTT. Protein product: CSVTLNTEAFF.